Below, 3 T cell receptor beta chains from the same sample are listed, as sequenced in a study of molecular identifiers for immune sequencing clone quantification. TCRdb reanalysed the PCR reads using MiXCR and keeps one entry per CDR3 protein. The top ten hold around 0.78% of the sample, which has over 550,000 distinct CDR3 sequences, roughly 23% seen once. The sample comprised naive CD8+ T cells from blood, with Jurkat cell RNA spiked in. Subset noted: FACS-sorted CD8+CD4-CCR7+CD45RA+ naive T cells. All receptors come from a human donor in good health. Some libraries in this study had Jurkat cell RNA spiked in.

This clonotype was found once. A much larger clone lies a single base off, so this may be a read error. The chain uses TRBV9 and TRBJ2-2; D gene uncertain. This CDR3 is 14 amino acids long. Trimming shortened V by 6 bases and J by 3 bases, and 12 bases separated the two germline ends. Germline CDR1 and CDR2: SGDLS and YYNGEE. Written as DNA, the CDR3 is TGTGCCAGCACCGAGATGGCGGACACCGGGGAGCTGTTTTTT. This encodes CASTEMADTGELFF.

A few counts support this clonotype. The V call is TRBV7-9, the J call TRBJ2-1, with TRBD2 identical over 10 bases. V trimming: 4 bases; J trimming: 4 bases; junction bases outside the gene matches: 4. In germline, CDR1 is SEHNR, CDR2 FQNEAQ (reference sequence). The CDR3 totals 15 residues. The CDR3 DNA reads TGTGCCAGCAGCTCAAGCGGGGGGGTGTACAATGAGCAGTTCTTC. As protein: CASSSSGGVYNEQFF. Variable domain in full (rest from reference TRBV7-9 and TRBJ2-1): DTGVSQNPRHKITKRGQNVTFRCDPISEHNRLYWYRQTLGQGPEFLTYFQNEAQLEKSRLLSDRFSAERPKGSFSTLEIQRTEQGDSAMYLCASSSSGGVYNEQFFGPGTRLTVL.

The V gene is TRBV5-4, the J gene TRBJ2-2, with TRBD2 matching over 11 bases. After removal of 2 bases from V and 6 bases from J, the junction contained 6 bases not matched to a gene. CDR3 length: 16 residues. CDR1 is SGHNT and CDR2 is YYREEE in the germline V gene (reference sequence). As DNA, the CDR3 is TGTGCCAGCAGCTTACTAGCGGGAGTACGGGCCGGGGAGCTGTTTTTT. Residues: CASSLLAGVRAGELFF.